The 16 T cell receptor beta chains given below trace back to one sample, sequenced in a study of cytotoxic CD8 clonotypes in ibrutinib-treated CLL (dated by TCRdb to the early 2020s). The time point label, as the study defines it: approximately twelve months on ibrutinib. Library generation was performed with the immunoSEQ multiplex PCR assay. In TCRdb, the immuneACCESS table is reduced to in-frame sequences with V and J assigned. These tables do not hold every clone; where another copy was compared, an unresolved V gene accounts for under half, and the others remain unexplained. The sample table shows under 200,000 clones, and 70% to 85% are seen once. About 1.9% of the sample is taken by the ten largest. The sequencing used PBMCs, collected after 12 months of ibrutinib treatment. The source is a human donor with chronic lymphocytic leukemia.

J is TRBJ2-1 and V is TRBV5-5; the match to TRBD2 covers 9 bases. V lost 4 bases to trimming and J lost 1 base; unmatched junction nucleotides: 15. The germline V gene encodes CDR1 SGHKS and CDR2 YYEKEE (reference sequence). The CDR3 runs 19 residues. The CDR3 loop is CASSPAGSLAGVSYNEQFF. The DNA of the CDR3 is TGTGCCAGCAGCCCGGCAGGGTCACTAGCGGGCGTATCCTACAATGAGCAGTTCTTC.

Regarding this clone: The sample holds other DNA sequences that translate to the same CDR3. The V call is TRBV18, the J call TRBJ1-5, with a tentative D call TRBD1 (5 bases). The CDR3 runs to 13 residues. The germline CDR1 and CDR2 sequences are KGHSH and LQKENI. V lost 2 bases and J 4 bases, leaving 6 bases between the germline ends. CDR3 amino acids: CASSPGGNQPQHF. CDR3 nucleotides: TGTGCCAGCTCACCAGGGGGGAATCAGCCCCAGCATTTT.

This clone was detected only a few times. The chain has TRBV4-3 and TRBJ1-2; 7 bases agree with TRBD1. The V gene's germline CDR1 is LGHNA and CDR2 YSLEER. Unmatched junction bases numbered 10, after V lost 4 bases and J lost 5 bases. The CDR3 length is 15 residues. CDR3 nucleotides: TGCGCCAGCAGCCGGAACAGGGGCGAAGGGTATGGCTACACCTTC. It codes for CASSRNRGEGYGYTF.

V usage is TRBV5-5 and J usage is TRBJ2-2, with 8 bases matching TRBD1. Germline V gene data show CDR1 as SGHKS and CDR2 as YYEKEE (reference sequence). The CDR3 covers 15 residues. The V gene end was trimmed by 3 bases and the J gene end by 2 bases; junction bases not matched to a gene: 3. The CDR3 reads CASSSGQGNTGELFF. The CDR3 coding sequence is TGTGCCAGCAGCTCCGGACAGGGTAACACCGGGGAGCTGTTTTTT.

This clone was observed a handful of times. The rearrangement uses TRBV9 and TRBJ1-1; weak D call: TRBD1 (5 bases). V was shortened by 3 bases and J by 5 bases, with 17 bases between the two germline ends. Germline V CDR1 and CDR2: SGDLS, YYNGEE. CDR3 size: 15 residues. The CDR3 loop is CASSAGWGRYTEAFF. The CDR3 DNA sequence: TGTGCCAGCAGCGCAGGATGGGGCAGGTATACTGAAGCTTTCTTT.

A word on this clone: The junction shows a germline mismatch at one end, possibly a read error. The CDR3 is CASSLAGNPYEQYF. CDR3 DNA: TGTGCCAGCAGTTTAGCGGGGAACCCCTACGAGCAGTACTTC. The chain joins TRBV7-8 to TRBJ2-7; 8 bases agree with TRBD2. The CDR3 consists of 14 residues. Germline V gene lookup returns CDR1 SGHVS and CDR2 FQNEAQ.

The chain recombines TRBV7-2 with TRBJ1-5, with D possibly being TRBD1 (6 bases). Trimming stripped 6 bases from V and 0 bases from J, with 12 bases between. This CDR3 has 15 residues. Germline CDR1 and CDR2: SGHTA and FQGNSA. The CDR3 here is CASSVQGDSNQPQHF. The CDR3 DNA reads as TGTGCCAGCAGTGTACAGGGAGATAGCAATCAGCCCCAGCATTTT.

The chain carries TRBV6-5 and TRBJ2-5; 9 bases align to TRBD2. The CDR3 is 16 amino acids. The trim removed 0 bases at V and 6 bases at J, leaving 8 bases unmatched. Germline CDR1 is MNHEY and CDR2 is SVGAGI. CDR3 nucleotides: TGTGCCAGCAGTTACTCTGGTCGCGGGGGGGCTAAGACCCAGTACTTC. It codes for CASSYSGRGGAKTQYF.

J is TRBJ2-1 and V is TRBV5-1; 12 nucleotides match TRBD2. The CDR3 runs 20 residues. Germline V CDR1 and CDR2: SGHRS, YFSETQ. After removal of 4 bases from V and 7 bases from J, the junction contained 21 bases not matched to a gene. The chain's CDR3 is CASSPKLAGGTGTGGNEQFF. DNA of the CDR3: TGCGCCAGCAGCCCCAAACTAGCGGGAGGTACCGGAACTGGGGGTAATGAGCAGTTCTTC.

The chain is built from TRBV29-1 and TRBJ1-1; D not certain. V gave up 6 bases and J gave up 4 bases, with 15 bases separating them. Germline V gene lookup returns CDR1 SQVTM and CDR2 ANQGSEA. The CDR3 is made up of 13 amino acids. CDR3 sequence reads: CSVAPQAGTEAFF. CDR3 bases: TGCAGCGTCGCACCTCAGGCAGGCACTGAAGCTTTCTTT.

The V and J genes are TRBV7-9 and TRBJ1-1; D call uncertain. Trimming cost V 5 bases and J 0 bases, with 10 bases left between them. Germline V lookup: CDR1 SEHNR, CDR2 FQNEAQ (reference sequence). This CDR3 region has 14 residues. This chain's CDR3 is CASSIDLMNTEAFF. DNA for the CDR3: TGTGCCAGCAGCATAGACCTGATGAACACTGAAGCTTTCTTT.

The CDR3, as DNA: TGTGCCAGCAGCTTGGGGATGGACAGGAGGATCGATGGCTACACCTTC. Protein: CASSLGMDRRIDGYTF. The chain links TRBV5-5 to TRBJ1-2; 7 positions match TRBD1. This CDR3 has 16 amino acids. V trimming: 0 bases; J trimming: 6 bases; junction bases outside the gene matches: 11. Germline V gene sequence: CDR1 SGHKS, CDR2 YYEKEE (reference sequence).

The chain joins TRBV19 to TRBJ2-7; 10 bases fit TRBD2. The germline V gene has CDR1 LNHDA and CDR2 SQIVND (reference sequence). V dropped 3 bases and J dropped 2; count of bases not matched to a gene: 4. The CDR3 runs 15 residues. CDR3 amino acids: CASSIESGRAYEQYF. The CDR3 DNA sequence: TGTGCCAGTAGTATCGAGAGCGGGAGGGCCTACGAGCAGTACTTC.

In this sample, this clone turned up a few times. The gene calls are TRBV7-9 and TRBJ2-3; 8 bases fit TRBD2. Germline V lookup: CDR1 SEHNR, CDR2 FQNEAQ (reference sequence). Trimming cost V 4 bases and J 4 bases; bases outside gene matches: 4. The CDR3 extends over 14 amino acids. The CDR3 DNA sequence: TGTGCCAGCAGCTCCCGGGGGGGTCCAGATACGCAGTATTTT. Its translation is CASSSRGGPDTQYF.

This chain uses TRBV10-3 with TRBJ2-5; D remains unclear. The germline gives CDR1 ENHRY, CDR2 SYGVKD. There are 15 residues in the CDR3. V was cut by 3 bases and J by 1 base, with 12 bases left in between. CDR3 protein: CAISDNVGSQETQYF. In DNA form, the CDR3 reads TGTGCCATCAGTGATAACGTAGGTTCCCAAGAGACCCAGTACTTC.

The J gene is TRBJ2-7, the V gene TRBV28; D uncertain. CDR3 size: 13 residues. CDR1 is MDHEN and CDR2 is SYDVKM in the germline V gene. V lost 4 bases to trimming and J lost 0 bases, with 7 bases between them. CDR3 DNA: TGTGCCAGCAGTTATCAGGTCTCCTACGAGCAGTACTTC. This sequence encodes CASSYQVSYEQYF.